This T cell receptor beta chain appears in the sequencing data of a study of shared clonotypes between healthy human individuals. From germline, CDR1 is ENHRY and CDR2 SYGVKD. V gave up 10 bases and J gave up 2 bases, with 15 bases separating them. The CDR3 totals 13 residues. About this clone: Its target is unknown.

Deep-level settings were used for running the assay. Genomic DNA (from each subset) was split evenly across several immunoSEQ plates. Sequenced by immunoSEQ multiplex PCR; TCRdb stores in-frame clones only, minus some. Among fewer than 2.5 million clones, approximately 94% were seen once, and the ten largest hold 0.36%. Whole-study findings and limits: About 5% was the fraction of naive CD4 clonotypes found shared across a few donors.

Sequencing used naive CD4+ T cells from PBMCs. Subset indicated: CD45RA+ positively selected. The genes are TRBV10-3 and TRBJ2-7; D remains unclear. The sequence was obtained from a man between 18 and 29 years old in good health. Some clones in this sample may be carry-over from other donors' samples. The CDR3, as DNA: TGTGCCAGCCGTCTGGAAACCCCCTACGAGCAGTACTTC. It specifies CASRLETPYEQYF.